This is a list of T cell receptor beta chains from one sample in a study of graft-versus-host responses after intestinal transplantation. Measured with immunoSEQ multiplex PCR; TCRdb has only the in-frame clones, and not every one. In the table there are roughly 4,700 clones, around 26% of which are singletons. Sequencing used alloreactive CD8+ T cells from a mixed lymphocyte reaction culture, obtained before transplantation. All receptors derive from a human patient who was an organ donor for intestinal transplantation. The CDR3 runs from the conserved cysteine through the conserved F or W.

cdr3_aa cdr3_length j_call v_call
CASSQGLQGSSETQYF 16 TRBJ2-5 TRBV4-3
CASSQDRGLNTEAFF 15 TRBJ1-1 TRBV4-3
CASSKQGADTQYF 13 TRBJ2-3 TRBV19
CASSFRRGPIGELFF 15 TRBJ2-2 TRBV4-3
CASSFLRTGGSTSTDTQYF 19 TRBJ2-3 TRBV28
CASSLGSTEAFF 12 TRBJ1-1 TRBV13
CASSAPGLAEDTQYF 15 TRBJ2-3 TRBV11-2
CASSSTPKDTEAFF 14 TRBJ1-1 TRBV5-4
CASRPPGGCVCRGTEAFF 18 TRBJ1-1 TRBV12-2
CASSQDRSIRGVWETQYF 18 TRBJ2-5 TRBV4-1
CASSSQGVWYNSPLHF 16 TRBJ1-6 TRBV5-7
CASTHRRSTGGTETQYF 17 TRBJ2-5 TRBV21-1
CASSTTSGGGNEQFF 15 TRBJ2-1 TRBV18
CASSFHRDWTGELFF 15 TRBJ2-2 TRBV11-3
CASSQEAGGTEAFF 14 TRBJ1-1 TRBV4-3
CASSLSQGGLETQYF 15 TRBJ2-5 TRBV27
CATKGHLATNEKLFF 15 TRBJ1-4 TRBV28
CASSVGGHYGYTF 13 TRBJ1-2 TRBV9
CASSTWTGPAAGLNEKLFF 19 TRBJ1-4 TRBV4-1
CASSPTGGRDTQYF 14 TRBJ2-3 TRBV7-3
CASRELTSGANEQFF 15 TRBJ2-1 TRBV2
CASSRGLAVTYQETQYF 17 TRBJ2-5 TRBV7-2
CSEIGGGETQYF 12 TRBJ2-5 TRBV29-1
CSVEGRGAGANVLTF 15 TRBJ2-6 TRBV29-1
CASSYGLGAGYGYTF 15 TRBJ1-2 TRBV6-5